This entry lists 10 T cell receptor beta chains sequenced from one sample in a study of identifying expanded T cells in peripheral blood. Assay used: immunoSEQ multiplex PCR; TCRdb lists only in-frame clones, some missing. The sample lists fewer than 65,000 clones, more than 75% occurring once. The sequenced material came from blood. The receptor source for this set is a person aged 18-70 years in good health.

The chain has TRBV18 and TRBJ2-1, with 14 positions matching TRBD2. Germline values: CDR1 KGHSH, CDR2 LQKENI. Trimming cost V 5 bases and J 10 bases; bases outside gene matches: 4. The CDR3 is made up of 14 amino acids. CDR3 in DNA: TGTGCCAGCTCAACGGGACTAGCGGGAGCAGAGCAGTTCTTC. Translated, it gives CASSTGLAGAEQFF.

This sequence joins TRBV18 and TRBJ1-5; D might be TRBD1 (5 bases). Germline V CDR1 and CDR2: KGHSH, LQKENI. This CDR3 contains 16 residues. Trimming left V 3 bases short and J 3 bases short, with 15 bases between. In DNA form, the CDR3 reads TGTGCCAGCTCACCCGGGCAGGGCGTTTCCAATCAGCCCCAGCATTTT. Residues: CASSPGQGVSNQPQHF.

This sequence joins TRBV9 and TRBJ1-6; 7 nucleotides agree with TRBD1. The CDR3 has 16 residues. Germline V gene lookup returns CDR1 SGDLS and CDR2 YYNGEE. V lost 3 bases, J lost 9 bases, and 12 bases stayed unmatched. CDR3 loop: CASSARQGLIGSPLHF. The CDR3 DNA reads as TGTGCCAGCAGCGCACGACAGGGCCTTATCGGTTCACCCCTCCACTTT.

The rearrangement joins TRBV9 to TRBJ2-3; 12 bases align to TRBD2. V was clipped by 2 bases and J by 2 bases; unmatched bases: 3. The germline gives CDR1 SGDLS, CDR2 YYNGEE. The length of the CDR3 is 16 residues. In nucleotides, the CDR3 is TGTGCCAGCAGCGTCCGGACTAGCGGGGTCACAGATACGCAGTATTTT. Amino acid sequence: CASSVRTSGVTDTQYF.

CDR3 residues: CASSQDWFGQYF. CDR3 bases: TGCGCCAGCAGCCAAGATTGGTTTGGGCAGTATTTT. V and J are TRBV4-1 and TRBJ2-3, with D hard to call. Germline values: CDR1 MGHRA, CDR2 YSYEKL. V dropped 0 bases and J dropped 11 bases, with 9 bases sitting between them. The CDR3 covers 12 residues.

The V and J genes are TRBV6-4 and TRBJ2-1, with D possibly matching TRBD2 (7 bases). Germline CDR1 and CDR2: MRHNA and SNTAGT. This CDR3 has 15 residues. V was cut by 6 bases and J by 2 bases, with 14 bases left in between. CDR3 nucleotides: TGTGCCAGCAGCACAGGGCGGGAGCCCTACAATGAGCAGTTCTTC. Protein product: CASSTGREPYNEQFF.

The chain combines TRBV7-9 with TRBJ1-6; possible D gene TRBD1, 5 bases. CDR1 and CDR2 from the germline V gene are SEHNR and FQNEAQ (reference sequence). V gave up 5 bases and J gave up 9 bases, with 26 bases separating them. The CDR3 has 18 amino acids. For the CDR3, the DNA is TGTGCCAGCAGCCAAGCTCTTGTGAGCGAGGGGTTAGTTTCACCCCTCCACTTT. Translated: CASSQALVSEGLVSPLHF.

This rearrangement joins TRBV7-9 to TRBJ2-3; D is undetermined. The CDR3 loop spans 13 amino acids. CDR1 is SEHNR, CDR2 FQNEAQ, per germline (reference sequence). Trimming cost V 5 bases and J 7 bases, with 13 bases left between them. The CDR3 reads CASSEIDLHTQYF. The CDR3 nucleotides are TGTGCCAGCAGCGAAATAGACTTACATACGCAGTATTTT.

V gene TRBV11-2 combines with J gene TRBJ2-2, with 9 positions matching TRBD2. Germline V CDR1 and CDR2: SGHAT, FQNNGV. The CDR3 extends over 16 amino acids. The junction had 4 bases not matched to a gene; V was cut back by 5 bases and J by 0 bases. The chain's CDR3 is CASSLASGANTGELFF. CDR3 DNA: TGTGCCAGCAGCCTGGCTAGCGGGGCGAACACCGGGGAGCTGTTTTTT.

The chain is built from TRBV19 and TRBJ1-4, with 9 bases fitting TRBD1. V lost 6 bases, J lost 5 bases, and 13 bases stayed unmatched. The germline V gene has CDR1 LNHDA and CDR2 SQIVND (reference sequence). CDR3 length equals 17 residues. Here the CDR3 reads CASSKALRTGANEKLFF. CDR3 in DNA: TGTGCCAGTAGCAAGGCCCTTAGGACAGGGGCAAATGAAAAACTGTTTTTT.